The present TCR beta chain was sequenced within a study of T cell responses to AZD1222 COVID-19 vaccine. Findings of the study overall: The breadth and depth of Spike-specific TCRs increased once two AZD1222 doses had been given. Baseline seropositives among AZD1222 recipients totaled only 5 or 6.

Of note for this clone: Antigen: not known.

The assay was immunoSEQ multiplex PCR, and TCRdb's table has in-frame clones only and misses some. Altogether over 40,000 clones are present, more than 80% being singletons, with the ten largest covering around 52%. From germline, CDR1 is SGHDT and CDR2 YYEEEE. V was cut by 2 bases and J by 1 base, with 19 bases left in between. The CDR3 is made up of 18 amino acids. The TCR was taken from an adult in good health. The specimen was peripheral blood, collected on day 0 of AZD1222 vaccination. The chain links TRBV5-6 to TRBJ1-5, with D possibly matching TRBD1 (5 bases). The CDR3 region has the DNA TGTGCCAGCAGCTTATGGCCGCCCAAGCAGGGAAGCAATCAGCCCCAGCATTTT. As protein: CASSLWPPKQGSNQPQHF.